This T cell receptor beta chain was captured in a study of T cells in Graves' hyperthyroidism and ophthalmopathy. Overall study results and limits: A model using 13 V-J features told ophthalmopathy apart from stable hyperthyroidism. In validation, the model predicted ophthalmopathy. These predictions came a median roughly 6 months before onset.

Using RNA transcripts as the source, TCR beta CDR3 regions were amplified. Researchers ran a first-round RT-PCR on the TCR CDR3 using the HTBI primer set. TCRdb re-analysed the multiplex PCR reads in MiXCR, keeping a single row per CDR3 protein. In the table there are 350,000 to 400,000 distinct CDR3 sequences, less than 20% of which are singletons. A remark on this clonotype: As yet, its antigen is unknown.

The CDR3 covers 11 residues. Germline CDR1 reads LNHDA; CDR2 reads SQIVND (reference sequence). Trimming removed 9 bases from V and 5 bases from J, with 10 bases in between. This TCR was recovered from a man aged 18 to 29 with Graves' ophthalmopathy. The rearrangement joins TRBV19 to TRBJ1-2; D uncertain. Source material: blood. The CDR3 nucleotides read TGTGCCAGCGAGGCAGAGTATGGCTACACCTTC. Its protein product is CASEAEYGYTF.